This T cell receptor (beta chain) was identified in a study of blood T cell repertoires in COVID-19. Study details: The United States, Italy and Spain provided the acute and convalescent COVID-19 samples. From T cells, B-cell-depleted T cells, or PBMCs came the material, which was cDNA or gDNA.

The trim removed 3 bases at V and 1 base at J, leaving 12 bases unmatched. Germline V gene lookup returns CDR1 GTSNPN and CDR2 SVGIG (reference sequence). The CDR3 loop spans 17 amino acids. Original methodology: Using reference gene primer amplification, nucleated cell counts were estimated. Only in-frame clones appear in the TCRdb table, and some are missing; sequencing was by immunoSEQ multiplex PCR. V, J and clone size reflect that table, while D and trimming were determined from the DNA. This table has tens of thousands of clones, about 82% appearing once. This clonotype was obtained from a woman older than 75 with active or convalescent COVID-19. V usage is TRBV30 and J usage is TRBJ1-5, with TRBD1 matching 7 bases. The sample taken for sequencing was peripheral blood. The CDR3 coding sequence is TGTGCCTGGAGGCCGAGGACAGGAGCTTGGAGCAATCAGCCCCAGCATTTT. It is translated as CAWRPRTGAWSNQPQHF. Drawing the rest from reference TRBV30 and TRBJ1-5, the complete variable domain is SQTIHQWPATLVQPVGSPLSLECTVEGTSNPNLYWYRQAAGRGLQLLFYSVGIGQISSEVPQNLSASRPQDRQFILSSKKLLLSDSGFYLCAWRPRTGAWSNQPQHFGDGTRLSIL.